This TCR beta chain was retrieved from a study of T cell responses to AZD1222 COVID-19 vaccine. Study-level results: Spike was spanned by vaccine-associated CD4 TCRs, with dominance at 160-218 and 743-854. In a largely white British group with more females than males, clonal diversity was possibly underestimated.

The data were produced by immunoSEQ multiplex PCR, yet TCRdb's version contains in-frame clones alone and is incomplete. The table has about 110,000 clones, around 90% seen once; the top ten hold around 3.3%. Comments on this clone: The antigen is not known.

The TCR originated in an adult in good health. The sequenced sample was peripheral blood, obtained on day 0 of MenACWY control vaccination.

The CDR3 here is CASSRSVGPNYGYTF. CDR3 bases: TGTGCCAGCAGCCGTTCTGTGGGACCGAACTATGGCTACACCTTC. The chain joins TRBV5-4 to TRBJ1-2; tentative D call: TRBD1 (5 bases). V dropped 4 bases and J dropped 2 bases, with 15 bases sitting between them. Germline CDR1 reads SGHNT; CDR2 reads YYREEE (reference sequence). The CDR3 length is 15 residues.